This T cell receptor beta chain was sequenced during a study of blood T cells in healthy people across ages. The sample providers were healthy Caucasian people from Russia, aged roughly 6 to 90. Isolation yielded PBMCs, at least 6 million per sample, in every case. The authors extracted at least 5 micrograms of total RNA per sample. For the second PCR, which ran for about 7 to 11 cycles, a sample-barcoded 5' primer and a J-beta primer mix were used. TCRdb recomputed calls from the 5' RACE reads with MiXCR, one row per CDR3 protein. The table shows 1.5 million to 2 million distinct CDR3 sequences, with roughly 30% occurring only once. This CDR3 has 14 residues. CDR1 is DFQATT and CDR2 is SNEGSKA in the germline V gene (reference sequence). The V and J ends lost 3 bases and 1 base respectively, with 9 bases between them.

Material for sequencing was blood. The origin of this receptor is a woman aged 30 to 39 in good health. V gene TRBV20-1 combines with J gene TRBJ2-2, with D hard to call. The CDR3 DNA reads as TGCAGTGCTAGGGGTGGACGGAACACCGGGGAGCTGTTTTTT. Its protein is CSARGGRNTGELFF.